This T cell receptor (beta chain) was found in a study of blood T cell repertoires in COVID-19. At the level of the study: Donors in the United States, Italy and Spain gave samples during acute or convalescent COVID-19.

Germline V gene data show CDR1 as MGHDK and CDR2 as SYGVNS. The V and J ends lost 4 bases and 6 bases, in that order; junction bases with no gene match: 15. The CDR3 sequence is 17 residues long. Only in-frame clones appear in the TCRdb table, and some are missing; sequencing was by immunoSEQ multiplex PCR. Of under 300,000 clones listed, roughly 89% are singletons. This chain connects TRBV25-1 to TRBJ2-7, with 10 bases matching TRBD2. The TCR comes from a woman aged 40 to 49 who had recovered from COVID-19. Material: peripheral blood. CDR3 residues: CASSGVAGGAWGSEQYF. The CDR3 region has the DNA TGTGCCAGCAGTGGGGTAGCGGGAGGTGCGTGGGGGTCCGAGCAGTACTTC.